In its sample, the clone carrying this TCR beta chain was seen a few times. Its antigen is not known. The CDR3 sequence is 16 residues long. Germline CDR1 SGHDT, CDR2 YYEEEE. J was trimmed by 3 bases and V by 4 bases; bases with no gene match: 11. Since all of the isolated RNA was reverse transcribed, expressed TCRB transcripts were what got sequenced. TCRdb's table, derived via immunoSEQ multiplex PCR, lists solely in-frame clones and lacks some. The sample holds about 330,000 clones, 9.5% to 12% seen once. This entry is derived from a study of beta chain features in type 1 diabetes. For the study at large: On cell yields, gender and age, patients and healthy donors were similar. Summed over all samples, the examined sorted cells came to 85 million to 130 million.

Study-wide points: Patients' naive, central memory and Treg TCRB repertoires seemed closer to one another than those of healthy donors.

The source of this sequence is a woman aged 30 to 39 in good health. The chain links TRBV5-6 to TRBJ2-3; 7 bases align to TRBD1. Material for sequencing was naive CD4+ T cells from blood. The CDR3 spells CASSVTGARKTDTQYF. The CDR3 coding sequence is TGTGCCAGCAGCGTAACAGGGGCCCGCAAGACAGATACGCAGTATTTT.